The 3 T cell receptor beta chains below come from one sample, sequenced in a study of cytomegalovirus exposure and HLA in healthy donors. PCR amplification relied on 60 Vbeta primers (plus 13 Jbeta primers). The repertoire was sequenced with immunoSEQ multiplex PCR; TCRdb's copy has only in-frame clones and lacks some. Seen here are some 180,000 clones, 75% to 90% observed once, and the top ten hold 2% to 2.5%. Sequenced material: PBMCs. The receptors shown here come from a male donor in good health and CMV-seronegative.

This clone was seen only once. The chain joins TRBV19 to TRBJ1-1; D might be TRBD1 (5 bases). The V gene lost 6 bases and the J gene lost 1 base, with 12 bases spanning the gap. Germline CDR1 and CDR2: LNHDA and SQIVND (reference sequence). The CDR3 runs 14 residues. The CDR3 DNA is TGTGCCAGTAGATTCGCGGGGGGGAACACTGAAGCTTTCTTT. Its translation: CASRFAGGNTEAFF.

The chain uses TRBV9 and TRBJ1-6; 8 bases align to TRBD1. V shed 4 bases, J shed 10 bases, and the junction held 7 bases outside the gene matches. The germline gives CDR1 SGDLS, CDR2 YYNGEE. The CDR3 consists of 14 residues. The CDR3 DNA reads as TGTGCCAGCAGCCTCGGACAGGGTGGGTCACCCCTCCACTTT. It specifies CASSLGQGGSPLHF.

The CDR3 DNA follows: TGCGCCAGCAGCCAACCGGACAGGGGGAACTACGAGCAGTACTTC. It specifies CASSQPDRGNYEQYF. This chain connects TRBV4-1 to TRBJ2-7; TRBD1 aligns across 10 bases. This CDR3 contains 15 residues. Germline V gives CDR1 MGHRA, CDR2 YSYEKL. The V gene end was trimmed by 2 bases and the J gene end by 3 bases; junction bases not matched to a gene: 4.